This record covers a single T cell receptor beta chain. This specimen belongs to a study of blood T cell repertoires in COVID-19. Turning to the study itself: Sample material is recorded as cDNA or gDNA derived from T cells, B-cell-depleted T cells, or PBMCs.

CDR3 size: 14 residues. Germline assignment: CDR1 SGHRS and CDR2 YFSETQ. Trimming shortened V by 3 bases and J by 5 bases, and 14 bases separated the two germline ends. Study processing details: Estimated nucleated cell counts came from reference gene primer amplification. Here immunoSEQ multiplex PCR was the method, and the copy in TCRdb shows in-frame clones only, minus some. V, J and clone size derive from that table, while D and trimming were established from the DNA sequence. This sample has around 100,000 clones; 81% occur once, and the top ten carry about 1.4%. The chain combines TRBV5-1 with TRBJ1-2; a possible D gene is TRBD1 (5 bases). Sequencing was done on a sample of peripheral blood. This sequence originates from a man aged 50-59 years with acute or convalescent COVID-19. The CDR3 sequence is CASSYGADNYGYTF. The CDR3 nucleotides read TGCGCCAGCAGCTATGGGGCAGACAATTATGGCTACACCTTC.